This TCR beta chain was sequenced during a study of shared clonotypes between healthy human individuals (dated by TCRdb to 2019 to 2021). In the study overall: The cohort included a few men and a couple of women between 18 and 49 years of age. Per donor, leukapheresis produced somewhere between about 0.9 and 9.5 billion PBMCs. Blood TCR repertoires of five healthy adults were deeply sequenced to estimate repertoire size and the extent of clonotype sharing between individuals. Libraries were prepared and TCR repertoires were sequenced by different laboratories using diverse techniques, in order to increase sequencing depth and limit assay-specific biases. For each donor, CD4 naive and CD4 memory were each given three plates, CD8 naive was given two plates, and CD8 memory was given one plate.

The donors were healthy, HIV-negative adults with no recently reported acute infections or vaccinations. Only Caucasian adults living in Nashville, Tennessee, USA were represented among the donors. CD4+ T cells were enriched by magnetic negative selection; naive cells were then positively selected on CD45RA, and the negative fraction formed the memory subset. After blood collection by leukapheresis, PBMCs were isolated using Ficoll-Histopaque density gradient centrifugation and then cryopreserved in the vapor phase of liquid nitrogen. Analytical flow cytometry was used to check the purity and quantity of every magnetically sorted T cell population. Genomic DNA was isolated from each sorted fraction and quantified by UV absorbance on a Nanodrop 2000c. Notes on this clone: Its cognate antigen has yet to be identified. The input lacks base qualities; no much larger clone sits a single base away.

Per the germline V gene, SGHDT is the CDR1 and YYEEEE is the CDR2. V is cut by 3 bases and J by 0 bases, and the space between the germline ends is 9 bases. The CDR3 goes from the cysteine to the phenylalanine over 14 residues. CDR3 DNA is the only sequence kept; it has 42 bases, read in frame from the first base. What the authors observed across the whole study: Only blood was sampled, and tissue TCR repertoires likely differ from those in blood. Larger estimated clonotype richness was generally found for naive subsets than for memory subsets. Based on pairwise subsampling, the degree of clonotype sharing among donors was expected to be affected by sequencing depth. Rarefaction of sorted-subset datasets indicated incomplete sequencing despite the large sequencing depth. Because the study included a small number of donors, the genetic and exposure-history diversity represented was limited. Compared with non-shared clonotypes, clonotypes shared by all four sorted-subset donors had higher generation probabilities. When several donors were compared, the shared fraction of clonotypes was 5% to 6.5% for naive CD4, 3.5% to 4% for naive CD8, about 2.4% for memory CD4, and around 0.4% for memory CD8.

Using the deep immunoSEQ assay, multiplex PCR amplified TCR CDR3 regions from genomic DNA. For each cell subset, the extracted genomic DNA was distributed evenly across all wells of several immunoSEQ 96-well plates, and each plate served as one replicate. For sorted subsets, each replicate PCR was loaded with about 0.2 ug genomic DNA, equivalent to roughly 30,000 T cell genomes. Purified libraries were measured with a Qubit 3.0 fluorometer, size-checked on a Bioanalyzer 2100, and measured again with the KAPA Library Quantification kit. Every immunoSEQ 96-well plate was sequenced on a dedicated single-read 150-cycle Illumina NextSeq 550 flow cell. The original methods were these. Because only junctional sequences without quality scores were contained in the immunoSEQ output, filtering matching that applied to full-length reads could not be performed. To assign V/J genes and CDR3, sequences were annotated against IMGT germline references using PyIR, a Python wrapper for IgBLAST v1.9. Any read was removed if the V/J assignment was weak (E-value above 1e-6), the CDR3 was missing, or the read contained stop codons, out-of-frame junctions, or ambiguous translated residues. V3J clonotypes were defined as sequences sharing the same inferred V gene, J gene, and CDR3 amino acid sequence. The percentage overlap between two repertoires was calculated by dividing the number of shared unique clonotypes by the size of the smaller repertoire. RTK rarefaction, the Chao1 estimator, and Recon v2.1 estimates of unobserved clonotypes were used to assess repertoire richness. Generation probabilities for all TCRbeta clonotypes obtained by the gDNA method from several donors were computed using OLGA. TCRdb carries this immuneACCESS record with in-frame sequences only. Its versions omit some clonotypes, under half of them owing to an unresolved V gene in the studies checked, with the rest unexplained. V, J and clone size were drawn from that table, and D and trimming were deduced from the DNA. The sample data list 2 million to 2.5 million clones, and around 93% of these were observed just once. Of the sample, 0.3% to 0.4% is held by the ten largest clones.

The rearranged segments are TRBV5-6 and TRBJ1-1, with the identity of the D gene unclear. The receptor's source is a man aged 18 to 30 in good health. Some clones in this sample may be carry-over from other donors' samples. The sequenced material came from naive CD4+ T cells from PBMCs. Taken with the paper, the label for cell subset or site translates to: CD45RA+ positively selected. The CDR3 protein sequence reads: CASSSQPMNTEAFF. The nucleotide sequence is TGTGCCAGCAGCTCCCAACCCATGAACACTGAAGCTTTCTTT.